Listed here are 5 T cell receptor beta chains from one sample, sequenced in a study of cytomegalovirus exposure and HLA in healthy donors. Primers for the PCR totalled 60 Vbeta and 13 Jbeta. Clones were sequenced by immunoSEQ multiplex PCR, and TCRdb holds only the in-frame ones, with some missing. The sample lists just over 150,000 clones, roughly 84% occurring once. The sequenced sample consisted of PBMCs. The receptors were sampled from a man between 18 and 35 years old in good health and CMV-seronegative.

J is TRBJ2-5 and V is TRBV28, with TRBD1 identical over 7 bases. The DNA end is a closer match to TRBJ2-7, so the J assignment may be wrong. The germline gives CDR1 MDHEN, CDR2 SYDVKM. The CDR3 is 16 amino acids. The CDR3 DNA reads TGTGCCAGCAGTACCGACAGGGAAGACAAATCCTACGAGCAGTACTTC. It specifies CASSTDREDKSYEQYF.

The chain couples TRBV19 to TRBJ1-2, with D possibly TRBD1 on 6 matching bases. Germline CDR1 reads LNHDA; CDR2 reads SQIVND (reference sequence). The germline V and J ends were trimmed by 3 bases and 7 bases, with 15 bases remaining between them. CDR3 length: 14 amino acids. This CDR3 is CASSIGQHPAGYTF. The CDR3 DNA follows: TGTGCCAGTAGTATTGGACAGCACCCGGCTGGCTACACCTTC.

This clone is large. V is TRBV28 and J is TRBJ1-6, with D possibly being TRBD1 (5 bases). The CDR3 runs 14 residues. Germline CDR1 MDHEN, CDR2 SYDVKM. Trimming took off 8 bases at V and 4 bases at J, with 12 bases between the two ends. The CDR3 DNA reads TGTGCCAGCTCGGGGCTAGCGTATAATTCACCCCTCCACTTT. Translated: CASSGLAYNSPLHF.

This clone was counted once. The CDR3 DNA reads TGTGCCAGCAGACTAGCGGGAGAAGGGAATGAGCAGTTCTTC. The encoded protein is CASRLAGEGNEQFF. This rearrangement joins TRBV27 to TRBJ2-1, with TRBD2 matching over 11 bases. The CDR3 runs to 14 residues. V dropped 6 bases and J dropped 7; count of bases not matched to a gene: 5. The germline gives CDR1 MNHEY, CDR2 SMNVEV (reference sequence).

This clone was seen more than once but under ten times. J is TRBJ2-5 and V is TRBV28, with no clear D. Germline CDR1 MDHEN, CDR2 SYDVKM. The CDR3 is 13 amino acids. V was cut by 4 bases and J by 0 bases, with 6 bases left in between. For the CDR3, the DNA is TGTGCCAGCAGTTCCCAGTACCAAGAGACCCAGTACTTC. Translation: CASSSQYQETQYF.